The TCR beta chain under discussion was sequenced for a study of T cell responses to AZD1222 COVID-19 vaccine. The germline V gene has CDR1 KGHSH and CDR2 LQKENI. This CDR3 comprises 18 residues. J gave up 1 base and V 4 bases, and 11 bases lay outside the gene matches. TCRdb keeps only in-frame clones here, not all; method: immunoSEQ multiplex PCR. The sample gives some 120,000 clones, over 80% of which show up once; over 5.5% is in the top ten. The sample consisted of peripheral blood, taken on day 0 of AZD1222 vaccination. The chain combines TRBV18 with TRBJ2-2; 8 bases agree with TRBD1. The TCR was taken from an adult in good health. CDR3 nucleotides: TGTGCCAGCTCACGCCTCCTCGGACAGGGTGAGAACACCGGGGAGCTGTTTTTT. Amino acids: CASSRLLGQGENTGELFF.